By frequency in the sample, the clone carrying this TCR beta chain is medium-sized. Its specificity is not known. The method was immunoSEQ multiplex PCR; TCRdb's version includes in-frame clones alone and lacks a portion of them. Among some 3,200 clones listed, about 64% were seen once. The data were taken from a study of tissue T cells after allogeneic stem cell transplantation. Study results and caveats: Blood and spleen captured only part of the tissue TCR repertoire. The study did not identify alloreactive or antigen-specific tissue TCRs, and some clones might be persisting host cells.

V dropped 3 bases and J dropped 5 bases, with 8 bases sitting between them. CDR3 size: 13 residues. This research-autopsy study prospectively enrolled adult allogeneic hematopoietic cell transplant recipients with steroid-refractory graft-versus-host disease. Specimen: jejunal tissue, collected at autopsy. The genes are TRBV12-3 or TRBV12-4 and TRBJ2-1; a possible D gene is TRBD1 (5 bases). The receptor was derived from a male patient aged 60 or older with steroid-refractory graft-versus-host disease after an allogeneic stem cell transplant. The graft donor may have contributed some T cells. Here the CDR3 DNA reads TGTGCCAGCAGTTTGGGGCCAAACAATGAGCAGTTCTTC. Translating gives CASSLGPNNEQFF.